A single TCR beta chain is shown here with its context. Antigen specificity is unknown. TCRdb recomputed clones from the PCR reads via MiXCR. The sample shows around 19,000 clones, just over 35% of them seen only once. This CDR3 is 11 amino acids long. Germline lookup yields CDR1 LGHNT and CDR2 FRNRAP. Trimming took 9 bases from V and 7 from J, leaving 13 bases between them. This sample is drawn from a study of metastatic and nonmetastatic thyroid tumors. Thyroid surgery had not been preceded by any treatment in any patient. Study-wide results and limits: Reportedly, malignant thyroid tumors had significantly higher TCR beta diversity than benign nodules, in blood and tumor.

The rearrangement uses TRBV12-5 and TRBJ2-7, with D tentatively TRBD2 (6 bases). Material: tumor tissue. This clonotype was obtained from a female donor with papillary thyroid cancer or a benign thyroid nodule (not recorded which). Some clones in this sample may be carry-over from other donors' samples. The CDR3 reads CASSSGGEQYF. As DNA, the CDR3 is TGTGCTAGCTCATCCGGAGGGGAGCAGTACTTC.